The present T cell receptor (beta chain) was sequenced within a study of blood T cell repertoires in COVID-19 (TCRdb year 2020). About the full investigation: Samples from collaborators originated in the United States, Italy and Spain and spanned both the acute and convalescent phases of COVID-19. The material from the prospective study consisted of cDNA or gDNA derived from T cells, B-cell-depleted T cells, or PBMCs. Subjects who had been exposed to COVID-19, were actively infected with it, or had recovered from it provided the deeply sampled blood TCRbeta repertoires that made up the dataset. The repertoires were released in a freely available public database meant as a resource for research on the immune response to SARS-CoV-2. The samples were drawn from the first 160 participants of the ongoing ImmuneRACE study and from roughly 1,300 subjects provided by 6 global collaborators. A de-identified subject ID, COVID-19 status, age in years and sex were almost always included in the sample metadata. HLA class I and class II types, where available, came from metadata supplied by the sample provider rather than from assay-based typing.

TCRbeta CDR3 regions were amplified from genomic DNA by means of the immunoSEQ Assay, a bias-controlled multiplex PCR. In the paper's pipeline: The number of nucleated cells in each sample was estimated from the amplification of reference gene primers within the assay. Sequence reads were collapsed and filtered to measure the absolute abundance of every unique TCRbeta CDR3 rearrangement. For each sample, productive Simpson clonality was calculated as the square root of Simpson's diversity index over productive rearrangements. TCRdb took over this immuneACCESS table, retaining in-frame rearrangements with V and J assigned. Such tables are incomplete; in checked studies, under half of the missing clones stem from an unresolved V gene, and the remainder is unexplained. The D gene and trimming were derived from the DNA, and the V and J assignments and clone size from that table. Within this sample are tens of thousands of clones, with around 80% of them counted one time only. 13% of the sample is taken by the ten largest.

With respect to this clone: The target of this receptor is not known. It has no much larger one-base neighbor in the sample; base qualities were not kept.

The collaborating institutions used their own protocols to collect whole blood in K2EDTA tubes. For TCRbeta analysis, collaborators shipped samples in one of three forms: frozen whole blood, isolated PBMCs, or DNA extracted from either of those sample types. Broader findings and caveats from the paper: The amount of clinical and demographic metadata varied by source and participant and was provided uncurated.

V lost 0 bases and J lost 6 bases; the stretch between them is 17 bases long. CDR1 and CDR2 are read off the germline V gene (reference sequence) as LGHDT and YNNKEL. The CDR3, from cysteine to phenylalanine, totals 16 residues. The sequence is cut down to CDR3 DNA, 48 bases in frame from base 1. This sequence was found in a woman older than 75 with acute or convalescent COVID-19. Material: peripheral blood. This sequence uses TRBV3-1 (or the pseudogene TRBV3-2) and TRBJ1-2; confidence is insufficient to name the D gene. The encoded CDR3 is CASSQDRGGYPDGYTF. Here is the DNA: TGTGCCAGCAGCCAAGATCGAGGCGGCTACCCGGATGGCTACACCTTC.